This T cell receptor (beta chain) was captured by sequencing in a study of cytomegalovirus exposure and HLA in healthy donors. Findings of the study overall: Reported results showed that the classifier diagnosed cytomegalovirus status with high specificity and sensitivity. That first-cohort TCR clusters tended to co-occur in the 90 to 150 validation repertoires was found in a later analysis.

For this clone: The antigen remains undetermined.

Sequenced by immunoSEQ multiplex PCR; TCRdb stores in-frame clones only, minus some. The data contain some 88,000 clones, 96% of them singletons. Trimming removed 2 bases at V and 5 bases at J, with 7 bases between. The germline V gene encodes CDR1 MDHEN and CDR2 SYDVKM. This CDR3 has 14 amino acids. The sequenced sample consisted of PBMCs. This TCR came from a man between 18 and 29 years old in good health and CMV-seronegative. This chain uses TRBV28 with TRBJ1-6, with TRBD1 as a possible D gene (6 bases). In nucleotides, the CDR3 is TGTGCCAGCAGTTTAGGACAGAATAATTCACCCCTCCACTTT. As protein: CASSLGQNNSPLHF.